Shown below are 22 T cell receptor beta chains from a single sample sequenced in a study of blood T cell repertoires in COVID-19. Sequencing was performed with immunoSEQ multiplex PCR; in TCRdb, only in-frame clones are kept and a portion is missing. Among around 49,000 clones listed, around 92% were seen once. The source material was peripheral blood. Source of these receptors: a human donor in a cohort sampled during active COVID-19.

This clone was counted a single time. The chain has TRBV11-1 and TRBJ1-6; perhaps TRBD1 as D (6 bases). V was clipped by 5 bases and J by 6 bases, with 11 bases between them. The germline gives CDR1 SGHAT, CDR2 FQDESV (reference sequence). This CDR3 is built from 14 residues. The CDR3 bases are TGTGCCAGCAGCCCAACAGGGACTAATTCACCCCTCCACTTT. Its protein is CASSPTGTNSPLHF.

J is TRBJ1-5 and V is TRBV30; the D is unclear. The V end lost 4 bases, the J end lost 3 bases, and 16 bases lay between the germline ends. Per germline, CDR1 GTSNPN and CDR2 SVGIG (reference sequence). CDR3 size: 15 residues. Here the CDR3 DNA reads TGTGCCTGGATTATACAGAAAGAGTTCAATCAGCCCCAGCATTTT. Translated, it gives CAWIIQKEFNQPQHF.

On this clone itself: The identical CDR3 is also encoded by other nucleotide sequences in the sample. The rearrangement links TRBV7-2 to TRBJ2-5, with D possibly matching TRBD2 (5 bases). V was pared by 3 bases and J by 5 bases, with 16 bases between. Germline assignment: CDR1 SGHTA and CDR2 FQGNSA. This CDR3 is 15 amino acids long. The CDR3 loop is CASSFDRGLQETQYF. For the CDR3, the DNA is TGTGCCAGCAGCTTCGACCGGGGTTTACAGGAGACCCAGTACTTC.

The J gene is TRBJ2-5, the V gene TRBV19, with TRBD1 identical over 7 bases. This CDR3 spans 15 amino acids. V shed 3 bases, J shed 1 base, and the junction held 5 bases outside the gene matches. Looked up from germline, CDR1 is LNHDA and CDR2 is SQIVND (reference sequence). The chain's CDR3 is CASSIESGGQETQYF. CDR3 nucleotide sequence: TGTGCCAGTAGTATTGAGTCAGGGGGCCAAGAGACCCAGTACTTC.

The J gene is TRBJ2-6, the V gene TRBV15, with a weak D call TRBD2 (5 bases). Trimming removed 0 bases at V and 0 bases at J, with 6 bases between. CDR1 and CDR2 (germline): LNHNV, YYDKDF (reference sequence). The CDR3 totals 16 residues. CDR3 loop: CATSRDAGSGANVLTF. The CDR3 region has the DNA TGTGCCACCAGCAGAGATGCGGGCTCTGGGGCCAACGTCCTGACTTTC.

This chain joins TRBV4-1 and TRBJ2-2; 7 bases align to TRBD1. The CDR3 consists of 15 residues. Germline trimming cut 1 base from V and 4 bases from J; bases unmatched to any gene: 3. Germline CDR1 and CDR2: MGHRA and YSYEKL. CDR3 region: CASSQGQGVTGELFF. CDR3 nucleotides: TGCGCCAGCAGCCAAGGACAGGGAGTCACCGGGGAGCTGTTTTTT.

This sequence joins TRBV2 and TRBJ1-5, with TRBD1 as a possible D gene (5 bases). The CDR3 is 13 residues long. Trimming pared 11 bases from V and 7 bases from J, leaving 18 bases between. CDR1 and CDR2 (germline): SNHLY, FYNNEI. This CDR3 reads CAGGAGLDQPQHF. The CDR3 DNA follows: TGTGCCGGAGGGGCGGGTTTGGACCAGCCCCAGCATTTT.

The J gene is TRBJ1-4, the V gene TRBV7-2, with D perhaps TRBD1 (6 bases). The V and J ends lost 5 bases and 3 bases respectively, with 16 bases between them. From germline, CDR1 is SGHTA and CDR2 FQGNSA. This CDR3 is 16 amino acids long. The CDR3 is CASSPRLAGANEKLFF. The CDR3 DNA sequence: TGTGCCAGCAGCCCCAGATTAGCAGGGGCTAATGAAAAACTGTTTTTT.

This clone has a single count. This chain connects TRBV6-5 to TRBJ1-6; D not resolved. This CDR3 spans 13 amino acids. V dropped 7 bases and J dropped 4 bases, with 8 bases sitting between them. Germline lookup yields CDR1 MNHEY and CDR2 SVGAGI. CDR3 in DNA: TGTGCCAGCATCCGGTCATATAATTCACCCCTCCACTTT. Its translation is CASIRSYNSPLHF.

The J gene is TRBJ2-3, the V gene TRBV7-3, with 7 nucleotides matching TRBD1. Germline V gene lookup returns CDR1 SGHTA and CDR2 FQGTGA. This CDR3 region has 16 residues. The V segment lost 3 bases and the J segment 4 bases; nucleotides outside the gene matches: 10. As DNA, the CDR3 is TGTGCCAGCAGCTTGGGGCAGGGGCAGGGGGCAGATACGCAGTATTTT. Protein sequence: CASSLGQGQGADTQYF.

This clone has a single count. The chain combines TRBV9 with TRBJ2-1; 9 bases agree with TRBD2. The CDR3 loop spans 17 amino acids. Germline assignment: CDR1 SGDLS and CDR2 YYNGEE. The V gene end was trimmed by 4 bases and the J gene end by 4 bases; junction bases not matched to a gene: 12. Here the CDR3 DNA reads TGTGCCAGCAGCACGGACCCAGCGGGGGGAGCGTACAATGAGCAGTTCTTC. It yields the protein CASSTDPAGGAYNEQFF.

As regards this clone: Sequence at one end of the junction differs from germline and may be a read error. The gene calls are TRBV5-4 and TRBJ2-7, with TRBD2 identical over 11 bases. Germline values: CDR1 SGHNT, CDR2 YYREEE (reference sequence). This CDR3 comprises 13 residues. This chain's CDR3 is CASSFPGTSGENF. The CDR3 region has the DNA TGTGCCAGCAGTTTCCCAGGGACTAGCGGAGAAAACTTC.

The V call is TRBV29-1, the J call TRBJ1-4; D may be TRBD1 (6 bases). This CDR3 region has 13 residues. The germline gives CDR1 SQVTM, CDR2 ANQGSEA. V dropped 6 bases and J dropped 8 bases, with 16 bases sitting between them. CDR3 protein: CSVLVGGREKLFF. The CDR3 nucleotides are TGCAGCGTACTAGTGGGGGGGCGAGAAAAACTGTTTTTT. The complete variable domain, with remaining parts taken from reference TRBV29-1 and TRBJ1-4, reads SAVISQKPSRDICQRGTSLTIQCQVDSQVTMMFWYRQQPGQSLTLIATANQGSEATYESGFVIDKFPISRPNLTFSTLTVSNMSPEDSSIYLCSVLVGGREKLFFGSGTQLSVL.

V is TRBV6-6 and J is TRBJ2-7; TRBD1 aligns across 11 bases. Trimming at V came to 4 bases and at J to 6 bases, leaving 5 bases not matched to a gene. Germline values: CDR1 MNHNY, CDR2 SVGAGI (reference sequence). The CDR3 is 14 residues long. The CDR3 sequence: CASSSTDRGLEQYF. As DNA, the CDR3 is TGTGCCAGCAGTTCCACGGACAGGGGGCTCGAGCAGTACTTC.

The chain has TRBV7-9 and TRBJ2-3; 8 bases are a match to TRBD2. V was pared by 2 bases and J by 8 bases, with 9 bases of the junction left unmatched. Germline CDR1 and CDR2: SEHNR and FQNEAQ (reference sequence). This CDR3 comprises 15 residues. The CDR3 protein is CASSLISGGPGTQYF. As DNA, the CDR3 is TGTGCCAGCAGCTTAATATCGGGGGGGCCGGGTACGCAGTATTTT.

This chain joins TRBV3-1 (or the pseudogene TRBV3-2) and TRBJ2-2; 10 bases agree with TRBD2. The CDR3 is 19 residues long. The J segment lost 3 bases and the V segment lost 4 bases, leaving 14 bases of the junction unmatched. Germline V gives CDR1 LGHDT, CDR2 YNNKEL (reference sequence). This chain's CDR3 is CASSPHPPVAGGDTGELFF. The CDR3 DNA is TGTGCCAGCAGCCCCCACCCCCCCGTAGCGGGAGGAGACACCGGGGAGCTGTTTTTT.

The chain links TRBV7-9 to TRBJ2-1, with 9 bases identical to TRBD1. V shed 4 bases and J 4 bases; nucleotides not matched to a gene: 11. The CDR3 is 17 amino acids. Per germline, CDR1 SEHNR and CDR2 FQNEAQ (reference sequence). The DNA for the CDR3 is TGTGCCAGCAGCTGGCTTGGTGGGACAGGGTGGTACAATGAGCAGTTCTTC. Translated: CASSWLGGTGWYNEQFF.

The V and J genes are TRBV19 and TRBJ2-7; 7 nucleotides line up with TRBD1. The junction had 10 bases not matched to a gene; V was cut back by 4 bases and J by 4 bases. The CDR3 sequence is 15 residues long. CDR1 and CDR2 from the germline V gene are LNHDA and SQIVND (reference sequence). The CDR3 is CASSTLEGARYEQYF. Written as DNA, the CDR3 is TGTGCCAGTAGTACCTTAGAGGGGGCGCGGTACGAGCAGTACTTC.

The chain has TRBV7-6 and TRBJ2-7; D is unclear. The CDR3 length is 16 residues. The V and J ends lost 0 bases and 2 bases respectively, with 14 bases between them. Germline CDR1 SGHVS, CDR2 FNYEAQ. The DNA for the CDR3 is TGTGCCAGCAGCTTAGCCGAGGCGGAGAACACCTACGAGCAGTACTTC. Its translation: CASSLAEAENTYEQYF.

This clone was recorded only once. This rearrangement joins TRBV4-3 to TRBJ2-1; 8 bases align to TRBD2. After removal of 4 bases from V and 4 bases from J, the junction contained 6 bases not matched to a gene. The CDR3 has 15 residues. Germline lookup yields CDR1 LGHNA and CDR2 YSLEER. The chain's CDR3 is CASSLGRGDYNEQFF. The CDR3 DNA is TGCGCCAGCAGCCTTGGGCGGGGGGATTACAATGAGCAGTTCTTC.

The chain carries TRBV7-3 and TRBJ2-3; TRBD2 might be the D (5 bases). V was trimmed by 5 bases and J by 8 bases, leaving 14 bases between them. The germline gives CDR1 SGHTA, CDR2 FQGTGA. The CDR3 is made up of 13 amino acids. DNA of the CDR3: TGTGCCAGCAGCCCTCAGGCTAGCAGTACGCAGTATTTT. This gives the protein CASSPQASSTQYF.

The chain joins TRBV7-8 to TRBJ1-2; no firm D call. Per the germline V gene, CDR1 is SGHVS and CDR2 is FQNEAQ. The CDR3 consists of 16 residues. The germline V and J ends were trimmed by 1 base and 2 bases, with 14 bases remaining between them. This CDR3 reads CASSLVGGNANYGYTF. The CDR3 DNA sequence: TGTGCCAGCAGCTTAGTAGGCGGGAATGCCAACTATGGCTACACCTTC.